These 9 T cell receptor beta chains came from one sample sequenced in a study of beta chain features in type 1 diabetes. The study, taken as a whole, reports: Moderate but significant shortening of TCRB CDR3s was recorded in all four CD4+ subsets from Type 1 diabetes patients.

Their antigen targets remain unknown. The entirety of the isolated RNA underwent reverse transcription, so expressed TCRB transcripts were sequenced. The table came from immunoSEQ multiplex PCR; TCRdb's copy has only in-frame clones and leaves some out. The table shows hundreds of thousands of clones, with 10% to 15% occurring only once. Sequencing input: naive CD4+ T cells from blood. The source of these receptors is a woman between 18 and 29 years old with type 1 diabetes.

Only a few counts were recorded for this clone. V and J are TRBV2 and TRBJ2-3, with TRBD2 identical over 9 bases. This CDR3 has 13 amino acids. Trimming cost V 5 bases and J 10 bases; bases outside gene matches: 7. Germline V gene sequence: CDR1 SNHLY, CDR2 FYNNEI. The CDR3 coding sequence is TGTGCCAGCAGTTCCAGGGGCGGGGGGGCGCAGTATTTT. It codes for CASSSRGGGAQYF.

This clone was detected only a few times. V and J are TRBV7-8 and TRBJ2-6, with TRBD2 identical over 8 bases. The CDR3 covers 18 residues. Germline lookup yields CDR1 SGHVS and CDR2 FQNEAQ. Trimming at V came to 1 base and at J to 0 bases, leaving 5 bases not matched to a gene. The DNA for the CDR3 is TGTGCCAGCAGCTTAGGCCTAGCGGGTCGCTCTGGGGCCAACGTCCTGACTTTC. Its translation: CASSLGLAGRSGANVLTF.

The chain has TRBV5-4 and TRBJ2-7; D may be TRBD1 (5 bases). CDR1 is SGHNT, CDR2 YYREEE, per germline (reference sequence). This CDR3 has 11 residues. V shed 4 bases and J shed 3 bases, with 5 bases lying between them. The CDR3 here is CASSQGYEQYF. The CDR3 DNA is TGTGCCAGCAGCCAGGGCTACGAGCAGTACTTC.

This chain uses TRBV7-3 with TRBJ2-1; 11 bases are shared with TRBD2. The CDR3 is 16 residues long. Germline trimming cut 5 bases from V and 8 bases from J; bases unmatched to any gene: 11. CDR1 is SGHTA, CDR2 FQGTGA, per germline. The CDR3 DNA follows: TGTGCCAGCAGCCCCGGGACTAGCGGAGCTTTCTATGAGCAGTTCTTC. Its protein product is CASSPGTSGAFYEQFF.

This clone has only a few counts. V usage is TRBV28 and J usage is TRBJ1-2; the D is unclear. CDR3 size: 14 residues. CDR1 is MDHEN and CDR2 is SYDVKM in the germline V gene. With 3 bases removed from V and 2 bases from J, the gap between germline ends came to 10 bases. The CDR3 bases are TGTGCCAGCAGTTTGCAACAGAACAACTATGGCTACACCTTC. Its protein is CASSLQQNNYGYTF.

The J gene is TRBJ1-1, the V gene TRBV29-1; D uncertain. V was clipped by 5 bases and J by 1 base, with 5 bases between them. Germline V gene data show CDR1 as SQVTM and CDR2 as ANQGSEA. The CDR3 covers 11 residues. The CDR3 sequence is CSVRGNTEAFF. In nucleotides, the CDR3 is TGCAGCGTTCGGGGGAACACTGAAGCTTTCTTT.

The V gene is TRBV5-1, the J gene TRBJ1-1; D unresolved. V was shortened by 2 bases and J by 5 bases, with 13 bases between the two germline ends. Germline V CDR1 and CDR2: SGHRS, YFSETQ. This CDR3 is 14 amino acids long. The CDR3 DNA reads TGCGCCAGCAGCTTAGGACCGCCGGGAACTGAAGCTTTCTTT. It is translated as CASSLGPPGTEAFF. Combining the CDR3 with reference TRBV5-1 and TRBJ1-1 gives the whole variable domain KAGVTQTPRYLIKTRGQQVTLSCSPISGHRSVSWYQQTPGQGLQFLFEYFSETQRNKGNFPGRFSGRQFSNSRSEMNVSTLELGDSALYLCASSLGPPGTEAFFGQGTRLTVV.

In its sample, this clone was seen a few times. The chain joins TRBV7-3 to TRBJ2-3, with D maybe TRBD1 (6 bases). The germline V gene has CDR1 SGHTA and CDR2 FQGTGA. V dropped 5 bases and J dropped 11 bases, with 20 bases sitting between them. This CDR3 is 14 amino acids long. As DNA, the CDR3 is TGTGCCAGCAGCCCCGGCCTCTCGAAGGGGGTGCAGTATTTT. Translating gives CASSPGLSKGVQYF.

This chain joins TRBV13 and TRBJ2-7; 12 bases fit TRBD2. The CDR3 totals 13 residues. The V segment lost 4 bases and the J segment 9 bases; nucleotides outside the gene matches: 4. Germline lookup yields CDR1 PRHDT and CDR2 FYEKMQ (reference sequence). CDR3 nucleotides: TGTGCCAGCAGCTCCCCTAGCGGGGGGGGGCAGTACTTC. The encoded protein is CASSSPSGGGQYF.